This T cell receptor (beta chain) was documented in a study of T-cell memory formation after mild COVID-19. About the study: Each donor largely had its own TCR clusters. Whole-study results and caveats: Shrinking CD4+ clones resided mostly in CM and EM, and CD8+ ones in EMRA. Balance between CD4 and CD8 was seen in clones contracting day 15 to 85, and a CD4+ lean was seen in later expanders.

This clonotype was detected a few times. Antigen unknown. The germline V and J ends were trimmed by 1 base and 0 bases, with 6 bases remaining between them. This CDR3 spans 13 amino acids. Germline V gene data show CDR1 as DFQATT and CDR2 as SNEGSKA (reference sequence). With constant-segment primers, 5'RACE yielded cDNA libraries of TCR alpha and TCR beta that carried sample barcodes and UMIs. In TCRdb, the 5' RACE reads were re-called with MiXCR into one record per CDR3 protein. The data contain some 40,000 distinct CDR3 sequences, around 6.1% of them singletons. The chain links TRBV20-1 to TRBJ1-1; D is ambiguous. The sequenced sample consisted of PBMCs or a T cell subset sorted from them (not recorded which). The sequence was collected from an adult who had mild COVID-19 (a few samples of this study predate the infection). Cell type and time point are not known. CDR3 DNA: TGCAGTGCTAGAGCTGGACTGAACACTGAAGCTTTCTTT. Translated: CSARAGLNTEAFF.